This TCR beta chain was identified during a study of blood T cells in healthy people across ages. The CDR3 loop spans 15 amino acids. The germline V gene has CDR1 MGHRA and CDR2 YSYEKL. Alongside a J-beta primer mix, a sample-barcoded 5' primer served in a second PCR lasting roughly 6 to 12 cycles. TCRdb re-called the 5' RACE reads through MiXCR, storing one row per CDR3 protein. The table has 650,000 to 950,000 distinct CDR3 sequences, approximately 44% seen once. The receptor's source is a man aged 55 to 70 in good health. The rearrangement links TRBV4-1 to TRBJ2-1, with 9 bases identical to TRBD1. The J call is doubtful: the DNA matches TRBJ2-7 better. The sequenced material came from blood. Here the CDR3 DNA reads TGCGCCAGCAGTCGCCCCGGACAGGGGAGCAATGAGCAGTACTTC. Protein product: CASSRPGQGSNEQYF.